A selection of T cell receptor beta chains follows, all from one sample in a study of PD-L1 blockade in urothelial cancer. Assay used: immunoSEQ multiplex PCR; TCRdb lists only in-frame clones, some missing. The profile shows about 39,000 clones, approximately 90% of them singletons. The material sequenced was PBMCs, taken around atezolizumab (anti-PD-L1) treatment. These receptors all stem from a man in his fifties or sixties with urothelial cancer. Each CDR3 is given with its conserved first and last residue. Each record gives: clone size, V gene, D gene, J gene, CDR3 protein, CDR3 DNA. The D gene is left open where the match is weak. Some rows mark clone size as missing; the rest say once, few, many or name a class of expanded clone.

once	TRBV9	TRBD1	TRBJ2-3	CASSVMGDSVAVERLYF	TGTGCCAGCAGCGTCATGGGGGACAGTGTGGCTGTGGAGCGGCTGTATTTT
NA	TRBV6-1	NA	TRBJ1-2	CASSAGPPGAYGYTF	TGTGCCAGCAGTGCGGGCCCCCCTGGGGCCTATGGCTACACCTTC
NA	TRBV7-2	TRBD2	TRBJ2-7	CASSSSFAGEYEQYF	TGTGCCAGCAGCTCGTCTTTTGCGGGGGAATACGAGCAGTACTTC
NA	TRBV5-5	NA	TRBJ1-3	CASSADSSSGNTIYF	TGTGCCAGCAGCGCGGACAGCAGCTCTGGAAACACCATATATTTT
NA	TRBV5-4	NA	TRBJ1-6	CASSFEGTPLHF	TGTGCCAGCAGCTTCGAGGGTACACCCCTCCACTTT
NA	TRBV5-8	NA	TRBJ2-3	CASSSYRVRSTDTQYF	TGTGCCAGCAGCTCCTACAGGGTGCGAAGCACAGATACGCAGTATTTT
once	TRBV29-1	NA	TRBJ1-5	CSIRTENQPQHF	TGCAGCATACGGACTGAGAATCAGCCCCAGCATTTT
NA	TRBV6-5	TRBD1	TRBJ1-2	CASSYSIAGGGYTF	TGTGCCAGCAGTTACTCGATAGCAGGGGGTGGCTACACCTTC
NA	TRBV7-2	TRBD1	TRBJ1-2	CASSFNRGSGYTF	TGTGCCAGCAGCTTCAACAGGGGATCTGGCTACACCTTC
NA	TRBV29-1	TRBD1	TRBJ1-2	CSVGPGTGAYGYTF	TGCAGCGTTGGCCCTGGGACAGGGGCGTATGGCTACACCTTC
NA	TRBV5-3	TRBD1	TRBJ1-5	CARSASGQYFYSNQPQHF	TGTGCCAGAAGCGCCTCGGGACAGTACTTTTATAGCAATCAGCCCCAGCATTTT
NA	TRBV19	TRBD1	TRBJ1-2	CASSIDSGTAYGYTF	TGTGCCAGTAGTATAGATTCCGGGACAGCTTATGGCTACACCTTC
NA	TRBV10-1	TRBD1	TRBJ1-1	CASSPSRDRANTEAFF	TGCGCCAGCAGTCCGTCCCGGGACAGGGCAAACACTGAAGCTTTCTTT
NA	TRBV19	NA	TRBJ2-7	CASRALPGDEQYF	TGTGCCAGTAGGGCGCTCCCCGGGGACGAGCAGTACTTC
NA	TRBV7-3	TRBD2	TRBJ2-3	CASSSTSGGRIDTQYF	TGTGCCAGCAGCTCGACTAGCGGGGGGAGAATAGATACGCAGTATTTT
NA	TRBV9	NA	TRBJ2-3	CASSVGARGGGDTQYF	TGTGCCAGCAGCGTGGGGGCAAGGGGAGGGGGGGATACGCAGTATTTT
NA	TRBV6-1	TRBD2	TRBJ2-3	CASSERAGYTDTQYF	TGTGCCAGCAGTGAAAGAGCGGGGTACACAGATACGCAGTATTTT
NA	TRBV2	TRBD1	TRBJ2-2	CASKLRDRVTGELFF	TGTGCCAGCAAACTCCGGGACAGGGTCACCGGGGAGCTGTTTTTT
NA	TRBV5-6	TRBD2	TRBJ2-7	CASSRGGGGRTAEQYF	TGTGCCAGCAGCCGAGGCGGTGGCGGGAGAACAGCCGAGCAGTACTTC
NA	TRBV7-2	TRBD1	TRBJ1-1	CASSVWTGYTEAFF	TGTGCCAGCAGCGTTTGGACAGGATACACTGAAGCTTTCTTT
NA	TRBV7-2	TRBD1	TRBJ2-7	CASSPGTARYEQYF	TGTGCCAGCAGCCCCGGGACAGCTCGTTACGAGCAGTACTTC
NA	TRBV6-6	TRBD1	TRBJ2-2	CASDRGRSGELFF	TGTGCCAGCGACAGGGGGCGCTCCGGGGAGCTGTTTTTT
NA	TRBV30	NA	TRBJ2-2	CAWRVQVAGELFF	TGTGCCTGGAGGGTACAGGTCGCCGGGGAGCTGTTTTTT
NA	TRBV27	TRBD2	TRBJ2-7	CASSSGPPRGGYEQYF	TGTGCCAGCAGTTCCGGCCCCCCACGGGGGGGCTACGAGCAGTACTTC
NA	TRBV7-6	NA	TRBJ2-7	CASSLGQGVEQYF	TGTGCCAGCAGCTTGGGGCAGGGCGTCGAGCAGTACTTC
NA	TRBV30	TRBD1	TRBJ1-5	CAWTPGQVQGGNQPQHF	TGTGCCTGGACTCCGGGACAGGTCCAAGGGGGCAATCAGCCCCAGCATTTT
NA	TRBV18	NA	TRBJ1-1	CASSPPNRAPEAFF	TGTGCCAGCTCACCACCGAACAGGGCTCCTGAAGCTTTCTTT
NA	TRBV2	NA	TRBJ2-7	CASTELASYSYEQYF	TGTGCCAGCACCGAGCTCGCCTCCTACTCCTACGAGCAGTACTTC
NA	TRBV2	TRBD2	TRBJ2-2	CASTGTSGYTGELFF	TGTGCCAGCACCGGGACTAGCGGATACACCGGGGAGCTGTTTTTT
NA	TRBV7-9	TRBD1	TRBJ2-7	CASSLAGQGVHEQYF	TGTGCCAGCAGCTTAGCGGGACAGGGGGTCCACGAGCAGTACTTC
few	TRBV19	TRBD2	TRBJ2-1	CASRAGLAGGVPINEQFF	TGTGCCAGTAGAGCGGGACTAGCGGGAGGAGTGCCAATCAATGAGCAGTTCTTC
once	TRBV28	TRBD2	TRBJ2-5	CASSSGGAVQETQYF	TGTGCCAGCAGTTCCGGGGGGGCAGTCCAAGAGACCCAGTACTTC
NA	TRBV25-1	TRBD1	TRBJ2-5	CASSDLGTDGYETQYF	TGTGCCAGCAGTGACCTAGGGACAGACGGATACGAGACCCAGTACTTC
NA	TRBV28	TRBD1	TRBJ1-2	CASSLVDRWTYGYTF	TGTGCCAGCAGCCTGGTGGACAGGTGGACCTATGGCTACACCTTC
NA	TRBV7-6	TRBD1	TRBJ2-7	CASSVWTGSSYEQYF	TGTGCCAGCAGCGTATGGACAGGGTCCTCCTACGAGCAGTACTTC
NA	TRBV28	NA	TRBJ1-1	CASSWGLAEAFF	TGTGCCAGCAGCTGGGGGCTGGCTGAAGCTTTCTTT
once	TRBV7-2	NA	TRBJ2-7	CASSLGVGLGGEQYF	TGTGCCAGCAGCCTAGGGGTGGGTTTGGGGGGCGAGCAGTACTTC
once	TRBV4-3	TRBD2	TRBJ2-1	CASSQWTSGGQSSYNEQFF	TGCGCCAGCAGCCAATGGACTAGCGGGGGCCAGAGCTCCTACAATGAGCAGTTCTTC
once	TRBV6-5	TRBD1	TRBJ2-7	CASTQRGGHEQYF	TGTGCCAGCACCCAACGAGGGGGCCACGAGCAGTACTTC
NA	TRBV5-1	NA	TRBJ1-4	CASSLGQSWNNEKLFF	TGCGCCAGCAGCTTGGGACAGAGCTGGAATAATGAAAAACTGTTTTTT
once	TRBV10-3	TRBD1	TRBJ1-1	CAISGTGNTEAFF	TGTGCCATCAGTGGGACAGGGAACACTGAAGCTTTCTTT
NA	TRBV4-1	TRBD1	TRBJ1-5	CASSRDSLNQPQHF	TGCGCCAGCAGTCGGGACAGCCTAAATCAGCCCCAGCATTTT
NA	TRBV19	TRBD1	TRBJ1-1	CAIGRQGETEAFF	TGTGCCATCGGGAGACAGGGGGAGACTGAAGCTTTCTTT
NA	TRBV30	NA	TRBJ1-1	CAWSYRDTEAFF	TGTGCCTGGTCCTACAGGGACACTGAAGCTTTCTTT
NA	TRBV4-2	TRBD2	TRBJ2-3	CASSSRGSGGGTDTQYF	TGTGCCAGCAGCTCCCGGGGTAGCGGGGGGGGCACAGATACGCAGTATTTT
NA	TRBV28	TRBD1	TRBJ2-5	CASSGVQGAVKKTQYF	TGTGCCAGCAGTGGGGTCCAGGGGGCCGTAAAAAAGACCCAGTACTTC
NA	TRBV25-1	NA	TRBJ1-2	CASSGGGWYGYTF	TGTGCCAGCAGTGGAGGGGGTTGGTATGGCTACACCTTC
NA	TRBV5-1	TRBD2	TRBJ2-3	CASSAQLAGGLVGTDTQYF	TGCGCCAGCAGCGCCCAGTTAGCGGGAGGCCTAGTCGGCACAGATACGCAGTATTTT
NA	TRBV27	NA	TRBJ2-5	CASSLSWAAQETQYF	TGTGCCAGCAGTTTATCGTGGGCAGCCCAAGAGACCCAGTACTTC